The 28 T cell receptor beta chains given below trace back to one sample, sequenced in a study of T cell repertoires in cytomegalovirus infection. TCRdb itself ran the reads through MiXCR, one entry per CDR3 protein. The table records 310,000 or so distinct CDR3 sequences, about 25% of them present only once. The source material was PBMCs. The origin of the receptors is a human donor in good health (CMV status not recorded). Some clones in this sample may be carry-over from other donors' samples.

This clonotype appeared a few times. The chain carries TRBV28 and TRBJ2-1; 8 bases are a match to TRBD2. Germline trimming cut 2 bases from V and 1 base from J; bases unmatched to any gene: 10. The CDR3 spans 18 residues. Germline-derived CDR1 and CDR2 are MDHEN and SYDVKM. The CDR3 spells CASSLLGAGGLSYNEQFF. The CDR3, as DNA: TGTGCCAGCAGTTTACTTGGGGCGGGGGGTTTATCCTACAATGAGCAGTTCTTC.

This clonotype has only a few counts. The chain combines TRBV20-1 with TRBJ2-7, with 9 bases fitting TRBD2. V trimming: 2 bases; J trimming: 3 bases; junction bases outside the gene matches: 11. CDR1 DFQATT and CDR2 SNEGSKA come from the germline V gene (reference sequence). This CDR3 has 16 residues. Written as DNA, the CDR3 is TGCAGTGCTAGACTAGCGGGGCAGGGCTCTGACTACGAGCAGTACTTC. Its protein is CSARLAGQGSDYEQYF.

The sample holds a few counts of this clonotype. The chain links TRBV7-2 to TRBJ1-1; TRBD1 matches at 8 bases. The CDR3 has 14 amino acids. Germline V gene sequence: CDR1 SGHTA, CDR2 FQGNSA. With V trimmed by 5 bases and J by 5 bases, 7 bases remained unmatched. The CDR3 loop is CASSRIQGGTEAFF. DNA of the CDR3: TGTGCCAGCAGCCGGATACAGGGGGGAACTGAAGCTTTCTTT.

V is TRBV28 and J is TRBJ2-7; perhaps D is TRBD1 or TRBD2 (5 bases each). Between the trimmed V and J ends, which lost 4 bases and 1 base, there was a span of 20 bases. In germline, CDR1 is MDHEN, CDR2 SYDVKM. CDR3 size: 17 residues. This chain's CDR3 is CASSSLGTVTASYEQYF. The CDR3 DNA sequence: TGTGCCAGCAGTTCCTTGGGGACCGTGACAGCATCCTACGAGCAGTACTTC. Filled out from reference TRBV28 and TRBJ2-7, the complete variable domain reads DVKVTQSSRYLVKRTGEKVFLECVQDMDHENMFWYRQDPGLGLRLIYFSYDVKMKEKGDIPEGYSVSREKKERFSLILESASTNQTSMYLCASSSLGTVTASYEQYFGPGTRLTVT.

This clonotype came up many times. The chain carries TRBV6-1 and TRBJ2-7; 10 positions match TRBD2. CDR3 size: 15 residues. CDR1 is MNHNS, CDR2 SASEGT, per germline. V trimming: 6 bases; J trimming: 1 base; junction bases outside the gene matches: 6. This chain's CDR3 is CASREGLAPSYEQYF. The CDR3 DNA follows: TGTGCCAGCAGGGAGGGACTAGCGCCGTCCTACGAGCAGTACTTC.

J is TRBJ2-7 and V is TRBV29-1, with a tentative D call TRBD2 (7 bases). CDR3 length: 13 residues. Trimming removed 6 bases from V and 6 bases from J, with 18 bases in between. The V gene's germline CDR1 is SQVTM and CDR2 ANQGSEA. CDR3 region: CSVGLGGAGEQYF. CDR3 nucleotides: TGCAGCGTCGGCTTAGGGGGGGCGGGCGAGCAGTACTTC.

This chain uses TRBV5-4 with TRBJ2-5; possibly TRBD1 or TRBD2 for D (6 bases each). Germline CDR1 is SGHNT and CDR2 is YYREEE (reference sequence). Trimming removed 4 bases at V and 5 bases at J, with 18 bases between. The length of the CDR3 is 15 residues. CDR3 protein: CASSPTRGGSETQYF. The CDR3 DNA reads as TGTGCCAGCAGCCCGACTAGAGGGGGTTCGGAGACCCAGTACTTC. The entire variable domain, with the rest obtained from reference TRBV5-4 and TRBJ2-5, is as follows: ETGVTQSPTHLIKTRGQQVTLRCSSQSGHNTVSWYQQALGQGPQFIFQYYREEENGRGNFPPRFSGLQFPNYSSELNVNALELDDSALYLCASSPTRGGSETQYFGPGTRLLVL.

The gene calls are TRBV6-5 and TRBJ1-1; TRBD1 is a possible D gene (6 bases). The CDR3 totals 14 residues. Trimming left V 3 bases short and J 6 bases short, with 14 bases between. CDR1 MNHEY and CDR2 SVGAGI come from the germline V gene. In DNA form, the CDR3 reads TGTGCCAGCAGTTATATTACAGGGTCCCCTGAAGCTTTCTTT. Translated: CASSYITGSPEAFF.

The rearrangement uses TRBV5-6 and TRBJ1-1; TRBD1 matches 9 bases. J lost 0 bases, V lost 1 base, and 4 bases had no gene match. Germline CDR1 and CDR2: SGHDT and YYEEEE. The length of the CDR3 is 16 residues. CDR3 nucleotides: TGTGCCAGCAGCTTGATCGGACAGGGGATGAACACTGAAGCTTTCTTT. Translation gives CASSLIGQGMNTEAFF.

The chain has TRBV29-1 and TRBJ1-1; D is ambiguous. The V gene's germline CDR1 is SQVTM and CDR2 ANQGSEA. Trimming pared 4 bases from V and 0 bases from J, leaving 12 bases between. The CDR3 is 14 residues long. This CDR3 reads CSVGQPYMNTEAFF. The CDR3 DNA sequence: TGCAGCGTTGGGCAGCCTTACATGAACACTGAAGCTTTCTTT. The full variable domain, its missing parts supplied by reference TRBV29-1 and TRBJ1-1, is SAVISQKPSRDICQRGTSLTIQCQVDSQVTMMFWYRQQPGQSLTLIATANQGSEATYESGFVIDKFPISRPNLTFSTLTVSNMSPEDSSIYLCSVGQPYMNTEAFFGQGTRLTVV.

The chain couples TRBV29-1 to TRBJ2-3, with 13 positions matching TRBD2. V lost 7 bases and J lost 2; bases outside the gene matches: 9. The CDR3 consists of 16 residues. Germline V CDR1 and CDR2: SQVTM, ANQGSEA. CDR3 in DNA: TGCAGCGCCCGGACTAGCGGGAGTACCTACACAGATACGCAGTATTTT. The encoded protein is CSARTSGSTYTDTQYF.

The chain couples TRBV7-2 to TRBJ2-3; TRBD2 might be the D (5 bases). This CDR3 has 14 amino acids. Germline lookup yields CDR1 SGHTA and CDR2 FQGNSA. Trimming removed 0 bases from V and 4 bases from J, with 8 bases in between. This CDR3 reads CASSLARAADTQYF. The CDR3 bases are TGTGCCAGCAGCTTAGCGCGGGCCGCAGATACGCAGTATTTT.

The chain recombines TRBV10-3 with TRBJ2-1; no firm D call. Trimming shortened V by 0 bases and J by 4 bases, and 7 bases separated the two germline ends. Germline V gene data show CDR1 as ENHRY and CDR2 as SYGVKD. CDR3 size: 14 residues. CDR3 DNA sequence: TGTGCCATCAGTGAGTCGGAAAGGTACAATGAGCAGTTCTTC. This translates into CAISESERYNEQFF.

J is TRBJ1-1 and V is TRBV28, with 10 bases identical to TRBD1. Germline assignment: CDR1 MDHEN and CDR2 SYDVKM. The CDR3 contains 15 residues. The V segment lost 5 bases and the J segment 7 bases; nucleotides outside the gene matches: 10. The CDR3 here is CASSPMPGQGFEAFF. For the CDR3, the DNA is TGTGCCAGCAGTCCAATGCCGGGACAGGGGTTTGAAGCTTTCTTT.

This sequence joins TRBV3-1 and TRBJ1-6; D call uncertain. CDR3 size: 17 residues. Trimming took off 0 bases at V and 6 bases at J, with 15 bases between the two ends. Germline CDR1 LGHDT, CDR2 YNNKEL (reference sequence). The DNA of the CDR3 is TGTGCCAGCAGCCAAGATTGGACCGGAGACGCTAATTCACCCCTCCACTTT. Protein: CASSQDWTGDANSPLHF.

J is TRBJ2-3 and V is TRBV25-1, with 8 bases fitting TRBD2. The CDR3 totals 15 residues. Germline-derived CDR1 and CDR2 are MGHDK and SYGVNS. The junction had 7 bases not matched to a gene; V was cut back by 4 bases and J by 4 bases. CDR3 sequence (DNA): TGTGCCAGCAGTGTGGGCGGGGGGCAATCAGATACGCAGTATTTT. Encoded protein: CASSVGGGQSDTQYF.

This clonotype has a handful of counts. The rearrangement joins TRBV7-2 to TRBJ1-4; D gene uncertain. V lost 5 bases and J 11 bases, leaving 15 bases between the germline ends. The length of the CDR3 is 13 residues. Per germline, CDR1 SGHTA and CDR2 FQGNSA. The CDR3 DNA sequence: TGTGCCAGCAGCATTGGCGATGAGAAGAAACTGTTTTTT. Translated, it gives CASSIGDEKKLFF.

The chain combines TRBV24-1 with TRBJ2-5; TRBD1 or TRBD2 may be the D gene (5 bases each). Germline V CDR1 and CDR2: KGHDR, SFDVKD. This CDR3 is 14 amino acids long. Trimming left V 6 bases short and J 1 base short, with 11 bases between. DNA for the CDR3: TGTGCCACCAGTCCAAGGGGACGCCAAGAGACCCAGTACTTC. Its translation is CATSPRGRQETQYF.

The J gene is TRBJ2-2, the V gene TRBV5-5; no reliable D call. This CDR3 comprises 13 residues. CDR1 is SGHKS, CDR2 YYEKEE, per germline (reference sequence). V lost 8 bases, J lost 1 base, and 9 bases lay in between. The CDR3 DNA reads as TGTGCCAGTCAAAAGATGAACACCGGGGAGCTGTTTTTT. This codes for CASQKMNTGELFF.

The rearrangement links TRBV6-2 or TRBV6-3 to TRBJ2-5; 12 bases are shared with TRBD1. V lost 4 bases and J lost 4; bases outside the gene matches: 4. Per germline, CDR1 MNHEY and CDR2 SVGEGT. The CDR3 contains 15 residues. The CDR3 DNA reads TGTGCCAGCAGTTCGGGACAGGGGGCCGGAGAGACCCAGTACTTC. It encodes CASSSGQGAGETQYF.

This clonotype was detected only a few times. This sequence joins TRBV28 and TRBJ1-1; 7 nucleotides align to TRBD1. V lost 10 bases, J lost 1 base, and 9 bases stayed unmatched. The germline CDR1 and CDR2 sequences are MDHEN and SYDVKM. This CDR3 spans 14 amino acids. The CDR3 protein is CATRLGTANTEAFF. DNA for the CDR3: TGTGCCACCCGCCTCGGGACAGCGAACACTGAAGCTTTCTTT. Full variable domain (outside the CDR3, taken from reference TRBV28 and TRBJ1-1): DVKVTQSSRYLVKRTGEKVFLECVQDMDHENMFWYRQDPGLGLRLIYFSYDVKMKEKGDIPEGYSVSREKKERFSLILESASTNQTSMYLCATRLGTANTEAFFGQGTRLTVV.

This chain links TRBV12-3 or TRBV12-4 with TRBJ1-1; D not resolved. The V end was cut by 4 bases, the J end by 7 bases, with 22 bases between. The CDR3 is 16 residues long. CDR3 amino acids: CASSSKTPTEVGEAFF. The CDR3 region has the DNA TGTGCCAGCAGTTCCAAAACCCCGACGGAGGTGGGTGAAGCTTTCTTT.

This clonotype was counted between two and nine times. The gene calls are TRBV19 and TRBJ1-1, with 9 bases aligning to TRBD1. Germline CDR1 and CDR2: LNHDA and SQIVND (reference sequence). CDR3 size: 16 residues. V gave up 9 bases and J gave up 1 base; unmatched junction bases: 12. The CDR3 DNA reads TGTGCCAGCCAAATCCGGGACAGGGTGAGGAACACTGAAGCTTTCTTT. Translated, it gives CASQIRDRVRNTEAFF.

The genes are TRBV19 and TRBJ1-1; D not certain. Germline V CDR1 and CDR2: LNHDA, SQIVND (reference sequence). Trimming shortened V by 3 bases and J by 3 bases, and 11 bases separated the two germline ends. CDR3 size: 14 residues. CDR3: CASSIRNWDTEAFF. The CDR3 DNA sequence: TGTGCCAGTAGTATCCGAAACTGGGACACTGAAGCTTTCTTT. The full variable domain, in which reference TRBV19 and TRBJ1-1 provide the parts outside the CDR3, is DGGITQSPKYLFRKEGQNVTLSCEQNLNHDAMYWYRQDPGQGLRLIYYSQIVNDFQKGDIAEGYSVSREKKESFPLTVTSAQKNPTAFYLCASSIRNWDTEAFFGQGTRLTVV.

This clonotype was counted ten times or more. This chain joins TRBV7-7 and TRBJ2-3; 13 bases are a match to TRBD2. The J segment lost 0 bases and the V segment lost 4 bases, leaving 1 base of the junction unmatched. CDR3 size: 16 residues. Germline V gene lookup returns CDR1 SSHAT and CDR2 FNYEAQ (reference sequence). The CDR3 reads CASSSGLAGSTDTQYF. CDR3 coding DNA: TGTGCCAGCAGCTCGGGACTAGCGGGGAGCACAGATACGCAGTATTTT.

This rearrangement joins TRBV7-9 to TRBJ2-3; D is unclear. The CDR3 has 13 amino acids. Per germline, CDR1 SEHNR and CDR2 FQNEAQ (reference sequence). V was clipped by 5 bases and J by 4 bases, with 10 bases between them. CDR3 residues: CASSPESADTQYF. Written as DNA, the CDR3 is TGTGCCAGCAGCCCGGAGTCCGCAGATACGCAGTATTTT.

V and J are TRBV5-1 and TRBJ1-1; D call uncertain. The V end was cut by 4 bases, the J end by 7 bases, with 17 bases between. Germline values: CDR1 SGHRS, CDR2 YFSETQ. The CDR3 runs to 14 residues. CDR3 DNA sequence: TGCGCCAGCAGCCCAAGGCTCTCGGAGGATGAAGCTTTCTTT. Its translation: CASSPRLSEDEAFF.

The table lists this clonotype with a few counts. This chain connects TRBV10-3 to TRBJ2-3; 10 nucleotides match TRBD1. In germline, CDR1 is ENHRY, CDR2 SYGVKD. CDR3 length: 14 residues. V lost 7 bases to trimming and J lost 11 bases; unmatched junction nucleotides: 12. CDR3 nucleotide sequence: TGTGCCATCAAAGGGACAGGGGACCTCCCGAGGCAGTATTTT. Translating it yields CAIKGTGDLPRQYF.